This T cell receptor (beta chain) was profiled in a study of cytomegalovirus exposure and HLA in healthy donors. Study-wide results and caveats: Sequencing depth roughly uniform across donors was assumed in presence/absence analyses. Usually a TCR sequence was rare, but some public TCRs were found in many donors.

Use of 60 Vbeta and 13 Jbeta primers characterized the PCR. The table came from immunoSEQ multiplex PCR; TCRdb's copy has only in-frame clones and leaves some out. Of 110,000 to 150,000 clones in the sample, roughly four fifths were seen once. The count of this clone is one. The antigen is undetermined. The CDR3 length is 13 residues. The V and J ends lost 3 bases and 2 bases respectively, with 7 bases between them. Germline lookup yields CDR1 GTSNPN and CDR2 SVGIG (reference sequence). The sequencing input was PBMCs. The chain couples TRBV30 to TRBJ2-2; D remains unclear. The clonotype comes from a young man in good health and CMV-seropositive. The DNA for the CDR3 is TGTGCCTGGAGGCTTCTAAACACCGGGGAGCTGTTTTTT. Its protein product is CAWRLLNTGELFF. Full variable domain (rest looked up from reference TRBV30 and TRBJ2-2): SQTIHQWPATLVQPVGSPLSLECTVEGTSNPNLYWYRQAAGRGLQLLFYSVGIGQISSEVPQNLSASRPQDRQFILSSKKLLLSDSGFYLCAWRLLNTGELFFGEGSRLTVL.